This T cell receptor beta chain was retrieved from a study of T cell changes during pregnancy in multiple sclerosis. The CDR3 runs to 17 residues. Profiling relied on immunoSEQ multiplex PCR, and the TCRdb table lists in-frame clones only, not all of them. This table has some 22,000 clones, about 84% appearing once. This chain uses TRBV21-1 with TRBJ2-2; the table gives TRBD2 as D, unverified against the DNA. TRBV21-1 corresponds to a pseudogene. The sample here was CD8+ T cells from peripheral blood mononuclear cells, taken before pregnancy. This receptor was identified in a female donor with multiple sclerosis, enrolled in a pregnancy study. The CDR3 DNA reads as TGTGCCAGCAGCAACGAAACCTGGCAACTTGGAGCCGGGGAGCTGTTTTTT. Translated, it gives CASSNETWQLGAGELFF.